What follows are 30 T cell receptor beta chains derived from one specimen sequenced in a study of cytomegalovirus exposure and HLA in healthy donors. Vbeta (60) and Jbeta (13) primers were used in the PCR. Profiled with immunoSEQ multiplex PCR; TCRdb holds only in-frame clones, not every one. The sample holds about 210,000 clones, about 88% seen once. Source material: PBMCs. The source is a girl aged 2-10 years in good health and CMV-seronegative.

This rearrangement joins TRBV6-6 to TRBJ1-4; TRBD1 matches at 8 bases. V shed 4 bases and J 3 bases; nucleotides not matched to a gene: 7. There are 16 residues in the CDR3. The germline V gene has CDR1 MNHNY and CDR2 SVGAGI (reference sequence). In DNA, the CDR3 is TGTGCCAGCAGTTCCGCTGGACAGGGTCCTAATGAAAAACTGTTTTTT. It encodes CASSSAGQGPNEKLFF.

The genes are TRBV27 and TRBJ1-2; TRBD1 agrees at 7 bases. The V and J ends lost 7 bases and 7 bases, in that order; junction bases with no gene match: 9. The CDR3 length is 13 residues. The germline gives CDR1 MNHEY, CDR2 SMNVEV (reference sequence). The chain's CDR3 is CASIGQGDLGYTF. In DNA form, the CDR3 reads TGTGCCAGCATTGGGCAGGGGGATCTTGGCTACACCTTC.

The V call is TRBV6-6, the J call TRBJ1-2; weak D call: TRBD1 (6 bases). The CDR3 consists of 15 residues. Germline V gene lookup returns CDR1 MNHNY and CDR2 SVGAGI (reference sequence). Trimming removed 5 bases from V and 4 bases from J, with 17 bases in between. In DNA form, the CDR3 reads TGTGCCAGCAGTCCTACCCAGGGGTACACCTATGGCTACACCTTC. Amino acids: CASSPTQGYTYGYTF.

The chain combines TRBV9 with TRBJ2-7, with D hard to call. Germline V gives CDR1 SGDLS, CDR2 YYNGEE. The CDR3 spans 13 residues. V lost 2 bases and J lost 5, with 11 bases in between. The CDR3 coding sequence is TGTGCCAGCAGCGTTAGCCCCCACGACGAGCAGTACTTC. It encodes CASSVSPHDEQYF.

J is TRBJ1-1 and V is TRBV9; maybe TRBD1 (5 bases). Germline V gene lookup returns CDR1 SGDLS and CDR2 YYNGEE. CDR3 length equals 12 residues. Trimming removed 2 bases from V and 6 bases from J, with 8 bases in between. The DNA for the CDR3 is TGTGCCAGCAGCGTGGGGACTGCTGAAGCTTTCTTT. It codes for CASSVGTAEAFF.

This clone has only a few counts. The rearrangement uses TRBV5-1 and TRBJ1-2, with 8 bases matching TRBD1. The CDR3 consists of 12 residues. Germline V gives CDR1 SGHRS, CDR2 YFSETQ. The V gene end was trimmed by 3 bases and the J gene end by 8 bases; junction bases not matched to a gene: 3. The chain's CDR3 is CASSSDREGYTF. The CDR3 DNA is TGCGCCAGCAGCTCGGACAGGGAAGGCTACACCTTC.

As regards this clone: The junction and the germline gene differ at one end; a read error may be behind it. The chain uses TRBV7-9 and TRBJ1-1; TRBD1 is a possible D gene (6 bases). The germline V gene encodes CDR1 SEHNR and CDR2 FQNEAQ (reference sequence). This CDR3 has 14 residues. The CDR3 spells CSSSLRDMNTEAFF. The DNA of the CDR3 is TGTTCCAGCAGCCTCAGGGACATGAACACTGAAGCTTTCTTT.

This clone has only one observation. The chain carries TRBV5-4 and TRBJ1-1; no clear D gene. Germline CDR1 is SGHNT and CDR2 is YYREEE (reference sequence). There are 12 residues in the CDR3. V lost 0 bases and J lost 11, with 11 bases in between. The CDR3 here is CASSLDSQRAFF. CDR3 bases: TGTGCCAGCAGCTTGGACTCGCAGCGGGCTTTCTTT. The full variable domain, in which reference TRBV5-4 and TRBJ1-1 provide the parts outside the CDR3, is ETGVTQSPTHLIKTRGQQVTLRCSSQSGHNTVSWYQQALGQGPQFIFQYYREEENGRGNFPPRFSGLQFPNYSSELNVNALELDDSALYLCASSLDSQRAFFGQGTRLTVV.

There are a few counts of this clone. The CDR3 region is CASSLAGHSSNGYTF. The CDR3 DNA reads as TGCGCCAGCAGCTTGGCCGGACACTCCTCCAATGGCTACACCTTC. This sequence joins TRBV5-1 and TRBJ1-2; D is perhaps TRBD1 (5 bases). The CDR3 spans 15 residues. V lost 0 bases to trimming and J lost 6 bases, with 15 bases between them. CDR1 is SGHRS and CDR2 is YFSETQ in the germline V gene.

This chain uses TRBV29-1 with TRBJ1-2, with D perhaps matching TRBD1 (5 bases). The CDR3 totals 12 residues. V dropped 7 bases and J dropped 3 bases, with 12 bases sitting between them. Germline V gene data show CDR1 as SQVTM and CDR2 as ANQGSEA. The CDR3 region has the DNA TGCAGCGCGCTGACAGAAGACTATGGCTACACCTTC. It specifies CSALTEDYGYTF. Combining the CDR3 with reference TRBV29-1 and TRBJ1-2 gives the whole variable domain SAVISQKPSRDICQRGTSLTIQCQVDSQVTMMFWYRQQPGQSLTLIATANQGSEATYESGFVIDKFPISRPNLTFSTLTVSNMSPEDSSIYLCSALTEDYGYTFGSGTRLTVV.

CDR3 sequence: CAWSENRGSNEKLFF. The CDR3 DNA sequence: TGTGCCTGGAGTGAAAACAGGGGCTCTAATGAAAAACTGTTTTTT. The chain is built from TRBV30 and TRBJ1-4, with 7 bases aligning to TRBD1. The CDR3 consists of 15 residues. V lost 1 base and J lost 3; bases outside the gene matches: 5. The germline CDR1 and CDR2 sequences are GTSNPN and SVGIG (reference sequence).

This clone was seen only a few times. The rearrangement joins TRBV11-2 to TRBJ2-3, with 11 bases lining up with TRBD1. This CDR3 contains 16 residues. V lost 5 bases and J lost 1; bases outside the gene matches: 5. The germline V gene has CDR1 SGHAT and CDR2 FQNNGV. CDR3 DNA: TGTGCCAGCAGCATGGGGACAGGGGGAGGCACAGATACGCAGTATTTT. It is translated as CASSMGTGGGTDTQYF.

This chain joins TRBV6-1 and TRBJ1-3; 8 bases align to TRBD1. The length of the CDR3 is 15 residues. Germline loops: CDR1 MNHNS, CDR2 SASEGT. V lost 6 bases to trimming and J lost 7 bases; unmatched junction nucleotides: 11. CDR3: CASRPVPTGVNTIYF. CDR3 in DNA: TGTGCCAGCAGACCCGTTCCGACAGGGGTGAACACCATATATTTT.

CDR3 sequence (DNA): TGTGCCAGTAGAAAGGCGGACTATGGCTACACCTTC. Encoded protein: CASRKADYGYTF. V is TRBV19 and J is TRBJ1-2; D is unclear. The germline V gene encodes CDR1 LNHDA and CDR2 SQIVND (reference sequence). V was pared by 6 bases and J by 3 bases, with 8 bases between. The CDR3 runs 12 residues.

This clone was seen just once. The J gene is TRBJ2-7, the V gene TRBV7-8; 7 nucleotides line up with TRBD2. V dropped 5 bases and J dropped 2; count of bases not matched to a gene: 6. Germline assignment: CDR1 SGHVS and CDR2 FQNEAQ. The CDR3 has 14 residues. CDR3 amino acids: CASSDGGRTYEQYF. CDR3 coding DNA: TGTGCCAGCAGCGACGGGGGGAGGACCTACGAGCAGTACTTC.

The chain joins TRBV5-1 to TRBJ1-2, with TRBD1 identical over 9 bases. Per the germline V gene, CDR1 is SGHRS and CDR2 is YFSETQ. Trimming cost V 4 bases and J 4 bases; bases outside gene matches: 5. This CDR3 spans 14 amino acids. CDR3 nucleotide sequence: TGCGCCAGCAGCGTGGACAGGGGCGGCTATGGCTACACCTTC. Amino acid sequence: CASSVDRGGYGYTF.

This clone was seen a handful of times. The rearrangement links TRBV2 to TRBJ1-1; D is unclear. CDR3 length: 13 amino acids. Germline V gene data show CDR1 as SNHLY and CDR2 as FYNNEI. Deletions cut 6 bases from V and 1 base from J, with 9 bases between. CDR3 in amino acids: CASSLEENTEAFF. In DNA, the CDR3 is TGTGCCAGCAGCCTAGAGGAGAACACTGAAGCTTTCTTT.

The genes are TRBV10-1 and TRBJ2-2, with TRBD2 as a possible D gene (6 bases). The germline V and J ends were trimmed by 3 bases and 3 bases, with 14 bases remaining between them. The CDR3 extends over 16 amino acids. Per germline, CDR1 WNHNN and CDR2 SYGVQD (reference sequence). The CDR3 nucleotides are TGCGCCAGCAGTGAAAGGAGGGGCTACTACACCGGGGAGCTGTTTTTT. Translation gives CASSERRGYYTGELFF.

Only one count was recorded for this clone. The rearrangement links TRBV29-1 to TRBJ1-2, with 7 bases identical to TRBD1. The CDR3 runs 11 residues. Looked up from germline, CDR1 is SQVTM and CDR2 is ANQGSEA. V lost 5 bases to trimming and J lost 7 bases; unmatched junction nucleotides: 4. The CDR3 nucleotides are TGCAGCGTTTGGGACAGCGGTGGCTACACCTTC. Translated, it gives CSVWDSGGYTF.

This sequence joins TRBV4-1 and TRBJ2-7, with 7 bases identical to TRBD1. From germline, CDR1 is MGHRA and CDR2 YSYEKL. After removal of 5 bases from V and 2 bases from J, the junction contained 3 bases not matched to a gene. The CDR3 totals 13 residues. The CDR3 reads CASSFDRAYEQYF. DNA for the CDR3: TGCGCCAGCAGCTTCGACAGGGCCTACGAGCAGTACTTC.

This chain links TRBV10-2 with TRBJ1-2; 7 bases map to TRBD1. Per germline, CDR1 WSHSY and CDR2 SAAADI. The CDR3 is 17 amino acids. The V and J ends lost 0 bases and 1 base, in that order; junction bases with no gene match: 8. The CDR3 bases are TGCGCCAGCAGTGAGTCGACAGGGTGGGTAGTTAACTATGGCTACACCTTC. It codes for CASSESTGWVVNYGYTF.

In DNA form, the CDR3 reads TGTGCCAGCAGCCCCGCCGGGACAGCCGTAATGGAGCAGTACTTC. This encodes CASSPAGTAVMEQYF. The rearrangement links TRBV7-2 to TRBJ2-7; 7 bases agree with TRBD1. Losses at the gene ends were 5 bases for V and 7 bases for J; bases not matched to a gene: 14. CDR3 length: 15 amino acids. From germline, CDR1 is SGHTA and CDR2 FQGNSA. The variable domain in full, completed from reference TRBV7-2 and TRBJ2-7, reads GAGVSQSPSNKVTEKGKDVELRCDPISGHTALYWYRQSLGQGLEFLIYFQGNSAPDKSGLPSDRFSAERTGGSVSTLTIQRTQQEDSAVYLCASSPAGTAVMEQYFGPGTRLTVT.

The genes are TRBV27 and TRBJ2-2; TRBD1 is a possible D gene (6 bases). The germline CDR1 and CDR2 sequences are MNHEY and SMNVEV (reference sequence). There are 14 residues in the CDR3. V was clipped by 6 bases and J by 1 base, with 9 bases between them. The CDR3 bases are TGTGCCAGCAGGCAGACAGGGAACACCGGGGAGCTGTTTTTT. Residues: CASRQTGNTGELFF.

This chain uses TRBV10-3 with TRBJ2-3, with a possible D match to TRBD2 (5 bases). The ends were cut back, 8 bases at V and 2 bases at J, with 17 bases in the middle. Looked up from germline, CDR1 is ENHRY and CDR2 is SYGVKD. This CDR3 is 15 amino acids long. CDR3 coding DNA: TGTGCCATCGGCCGGGGTAGCGATGTCACAGATACGCAGTATTTT. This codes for CAIGRGSDVTDTQYF.

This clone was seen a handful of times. The CDR3 sequence is CASSPREFEYEQYF. DNA of the CDR3: TGTGCCAGCTCACCCCGGGAATTTGAATACGAGCAGTACTTC. This chain connects TRBV18 to TRBJ2-7, with a possible D match to TRBD2 (5 bases). This CDR3 spans 14 amino acids. Looked up from germline, CDR1 is KGHSH and CDR2 is LQKENI. V lost 3 bases and J lost 4, with 13 bases in between.

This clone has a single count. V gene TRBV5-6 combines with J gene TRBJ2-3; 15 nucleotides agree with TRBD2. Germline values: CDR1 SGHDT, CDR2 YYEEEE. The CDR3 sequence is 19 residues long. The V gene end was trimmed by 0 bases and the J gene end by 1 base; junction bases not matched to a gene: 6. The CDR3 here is CASSLVGTSGGYRTDTQYF. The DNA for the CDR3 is TGTGCCAGCAGCTTGGTTGGGACTAGCGGGGGGTATCGCACAGATACGCAGTATTTT.

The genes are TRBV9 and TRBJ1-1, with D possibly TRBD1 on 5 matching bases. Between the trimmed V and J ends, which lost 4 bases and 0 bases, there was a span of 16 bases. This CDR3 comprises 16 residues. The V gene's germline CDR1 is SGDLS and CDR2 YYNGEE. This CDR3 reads CASSSRGDAMNTEAFF. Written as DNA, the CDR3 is TGTGCCAGCAGCTCCCGGGGGGACGCAATGAACACTGAAGCTTTCTTT.

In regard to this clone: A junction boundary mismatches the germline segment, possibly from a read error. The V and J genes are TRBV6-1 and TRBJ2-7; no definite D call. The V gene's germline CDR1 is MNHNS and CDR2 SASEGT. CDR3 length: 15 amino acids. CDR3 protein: CAGSDITSSSYEQYF. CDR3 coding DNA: TGTGCCGGCAGTGATATAACCTCGAGCTCCTACGAGCAGTACTTC.

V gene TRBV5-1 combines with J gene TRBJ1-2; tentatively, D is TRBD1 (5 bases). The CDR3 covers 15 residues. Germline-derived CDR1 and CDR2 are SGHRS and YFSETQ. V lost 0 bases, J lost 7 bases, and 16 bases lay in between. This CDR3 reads CASSLDGQGRSGYTF. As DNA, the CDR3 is TGCGCCAGCAGCTTGGATGGACAAGGGAGGAGTGGCTACACCTTC.

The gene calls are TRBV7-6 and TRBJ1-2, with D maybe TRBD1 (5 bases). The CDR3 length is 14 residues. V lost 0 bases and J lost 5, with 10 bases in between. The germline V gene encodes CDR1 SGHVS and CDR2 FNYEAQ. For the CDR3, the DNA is TGTGCCAGCAGCTTAGCAGGGGTAGGATATGGCTACACCTTC. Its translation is CASSLAGVGYGYTF.